Each of the 31 T cell receptor beta chains below was sequenced from the same sample in a study of T cells after posttransplantation cyclophosphamide. Sequencing used immunoSEQ multiplex PCR; TCRdb keeps in-frame clones, though not all of them. Sampling found about 40,000 clones, none seen once. The sample taken for sequencing was PBMCs. Receptors originate from a woman aged 50 to 65 in good health and a related stem cell transplant donor.

This clone was counted at least ten times. The rearrangement uses TRBV19 and TRBJ1-3; 7 nucleotides line up with TRBD1. Germline CDR1 is LNHDA and CDR2 is SQIVND (reference sequence). The CDR3 loop spans 17 amino acids. V dropped 6 bases and J dropped 4; count of bases not matched to a gene: 15. The CDR3 reads CASSFSFDRERGNTIYF. CDR3 in DNA: TGTGCCAGTAGCTTCTCGTTCGACAGGGAGAGGGGAAACACCATATATTTT. Complete variable domain (other parts from reference TRBV19 and TRBJ1-3): DGGITQSPKYLFRKEGQNVTLSCEQNLNHDAMYWYRQDPGQGLRLIYYSQIVNDFQKGDIAEGYSVSREKKESFPLTVTSAQKNPTAFYLCASSFSFDRERGNTIYFGEGSWLTVV.

There are many counts of this clone. The chain combines TRBV28 with TRBJ1-3, with D unclear. The germline CDR1 and CDR2 sequences are MDHEN and SYDVKM. V was shortened by 1 base and J by 0 bases, with 7 bases between the two germline ends. The CDR3 has 15 residues. The CDR3 here is CASSLFSSSGNTIYF. The CDR3, as DNA: TGTGCCAGCAGTTTATTCTCTAGCTCTGGAAACACCATATATTTT.

In its sample, this clone was seen many times. This chain uses TRBV14 with TRBJ1-1, with 9 bases fitting TRBD1. Germline assignment: CDR1 SGHDN and CDR2 FVKESK. V lost 5 bases to trimming and J lost 4 bases; unmatched junction nucleotides: 17. There are 18 residues in the CDR3. CDR3 bases: TGTGCCAGCAGCAAAGCAAGGGCGGACAGGGGAGAAGGCACTGAAGCTTTCTTT. Protein: CASSKARADRGEGTEAFF.

This clone was counted at least ten times. This chain links TRBV5-4 with TRBJ1-1; 8 positions match TRBD1. J was trimmed by 5 bases and V by 0 bases; bases with no gene match: 6. CDR1 and CDR2 (germline): SGHNT, YYREEE (reference sequence). The CDR3 covers 15 residues. The CDR3 coding sequence is TGTGCCAGCAGCTTGGTCGCAGGGGGCAATACTGAAGCTTTCTTT. Amino acid sequence: CASSLVAGGNTEAFF. The full variable domain, its missing parts supplied by reference TRBV5-4 and TRBJ1-1, is ETGVTQSPTHLIKTRGQQVTLRCSSQSGHNTVSWYQQALGQGPQFIFQYYREEENGRGNFPPRFSGLQFPNYSSELNVNALELDDSALYLCASSLVAGGNTEAFFGQGTRLTVV.

This chain links TRBV2 with TRBJ2-7; TRBD1 matches 8 bases. The V gene's germline CDR1 is SNHLY and CDR2 FYNNEI. Trimming at V came to 7 bases and at J to 1 base, leaving 21 bases not matched to a gene. This CDR3 region has 19 residues. The DNA of the CDR3 is TGTGCCAGCAACGGTCCACCTTTCGGGGTGCGGACAGGGTCCTACGAGCAGTACTTC. It codes for CASNGPPFGVRTGSYEQYF.

This clone was seen at least ten times. The chain links TRBV5-4 to TRBJ1-1, with 10 bases identical to TRBD1. The CDR3 extends over 17 amino acids. V lost 3 bases and J lost 4; bases outside the gene matches: 12. Germline V lookup: CDR1 SGHNT, CDR2 YYREEE (reference sequence). CDR3 loop: CASSSWGQGHLGTEAFF. The CDR3 DNA follows: TGTGCCAGCAGCTCATGGGGACAGGGGCATTTAGGCACTGAAGCTTTCTTT.

This clone was counted many times. The rearrangement uses TRBV27 and TRBJ2-2; no reliable D call. This CDR3 is 14 amino acids long. Germline CDR1 and CDR2: MNHEY and SMNVEV (reference sequence). V was cut by 3 bases and J by 4 bases, with 9 bases left in between. The CDR3 bases are TGTGCCAGCAGTTTTACAGTTTTCACCGGGGAGCTGTTTTTT. Protein: CASSFTVFTGELFF.

The chain recombines TRBV28 with TRBJ1-2; 7 bases agree with TRBD1. This CDR3 has 12 amino acids. V shed 11 bases and J 0 bases; nucleotides not matched to a gene: 3. Germline V gene sequence: CDR1 MDHEN, CDR2 SYDVKM. The CDR3 DNA follows: TGTGCCTTGGGGACAGCTAACTATGGCTACACCTTC. It codes for CALGTANYGYTF.

This clone was seen many times. The genes are TRBV27 and TRBJ1-6; D unclear. Germline values: CDR1 MNHEY, CDR2 SMNVEV (reference sequence). Between the trimmed V and J ends, which lost 5 bases and 10 bases, there was a span of 21 bases. This CDR3 has 16 residues. CDR3 bases: TGTGCCAGCAGTACCCCATCGAGAGAGAAAGAATCACCCCTCCACTTT. Protein: CASSTPSREKESPLHF.

Ten or more counts support this clone. This chain links TRBV19 with TRBJ2-1, with 7 bases matching TRBD2. The CDR3 contains 16 residues. Trimming cost V 4 bases and J 4 bases; bases outside gene matches: 10. Germline V gives CDR1 LNHDA, CDR2 SQIVND (reference sequence). This CDR3 reads CASSTLSGAQYNEQFF. CDR3 nucleotides: TGTGCCAGTAGTACCCTCAGCGGGGCTCAATACAATGAGCAGTTCTTC.

This clone was counted many times. Distinct nucleotide sequences in the sample also encode this CDR3. This chain joins TRBV4-1 and TRBJ1-1, with 10 bases identical to TRBD1. Germline CDR1 and CDR2: MGHRA and YSYEKL. J gave up 2 bases and V 2 bases, and 8 bases lay outside the gene matches. The CDR3 sequence is 17 residues long. The CDR3 sequence: CASSQTGQGLDNTEAFF. The CDR3 DNA reads as TGCGCCAGCAGCCAAACGGGACAGGGGTTGGATAACACTGAAGCTTTCTTT.

At least ten counts were recorded for this clone. The CDR3 DNA reads TGTGCCTGGAGTCACGACAGGGGTGGTGAAAAACTGTTTTTT. Amino acid sequence: CAWSHDRGGEKLFF. This chain joins TRBV30 and TRBJ1-4; 8 bases are a match to TRBD1. The CDR3 is 14 amino acids. The junction had 6 bases not matched to a gene; V was cut back by 2 bases and J by 7 bases. Germline V gene lookup returns CDR1 GTSNPN and CDR2 SVGIG (reference sequence).

This clone was recorded many times. The J gene is TRBJ1-5, the V gene TRBV5-1; D gene uncertain. V was shortened by 7 bases and J by 7 bases, with 12 bases between the two germline ends. Germline V CDR1 and CDR2: SGHRS, YFSETQ. The CDR3 extends over 12 amino acids. The CDR3 sequence is CASPRGLQPQHF. The CDR3 coding sequence is TGCGCCAGCCCGCGTGGGCTACAGCCCCAGCATTTT.

This clone appeared many times. V and J are TRBV2 and TRBJ1-4; tentatively, D is TRBD1 (5 bases). Germline CDR1 and CDR2: SNHLY and FYNNEI. The V end was cut by 9 bases, the J end by 7 bases, with 15 bases between. The CDR3 sequence is 13 residues long. Written as DNA, the CDR3 is TGTGCCAGTTTCGGGGGACGGCGTGAAAAACTGTTTTTT. Protein: CASFGGRREKLFF.

This clone was seen at least ten times. The chain combines TRBV6-6 with TRBJ2-1; D may be TRBD2 (5 bases). There are 13 residues in the CDR3. The germline V and J ends were trimmed by 9 bases and 3 bases, with 12 bases remaining between them. CDR1 MNHNY and CDR2 SVGAGI come from the germline V gene (reference sequence). The CDR3: CASLAGYYNEQFF. CDR3 nucleotides: TGTGCCAGTCTAGCTGGGTACTACAATGAGCAGTTCTTC.

This clone occurred many times. This CDR3 reads CASSSVMGRGGFTDTQYF. For the CDR3, the DNA is TGTGCCAGCAGTTCCGTGATGGGGCGGGGGGGCTTCACAGATACGCAGTATTTT. The chain joins TRBV28 to TRBJ2-3; 9 positions agree with TRBD2. The CDR3 contains 18 residues. The V segment lost 4 bases and the J segment 2 bases; nucleotides outside the gene matches: 13. Germline CDR1 MDHEN, CDR2 SYDVKM.

This clone showed up many times. DNA of the CDR3: TGTGCCAGCAGCTTATCCAGTCACAATGAGCAGTTCTTC. Its translation: CASSLSSHNEQFF. V is TRBV7-2 and J is TRBJ2-1, with no clear D. V lost 2 bases to trimming and J lost 5 bases, with 7 bases between them. The CDR3 length is 13 residues. The V gene's germline CDR1 is SGHTA and CDR2 FQGNSA.

This clone has a count of ten or more. The CDR3 bases are TGCGCCAGCAGCTCTAGACAGAGCACAGATACGCAGTATTTT. This encodes CASSSRQSTDTQYF. This sequence joins TRBV5-1 and TRBJ2-3; tentative D call: TRBD1 (5 bases). The germline gives CDR1 SGHRS, CDR2 YFSETQ. There are 14 residues in the CDR3. The ends were cut back, 3 bases at V and 0 bases at J, with 8 bases in the middle.

Many counts were recorded for this clone. The CDR3 reads CASSQDSGNTEAFF. The CDR3 DNA sequence: TGTGCCAGCAGCCAAGATTCGGGGAACACTGAAGCTTTCTTT. This rearrangement joins TRBV4-2 to TRBJ1-1, with D unresolved. The V gene's germline CDR1 is LGHNA and CDR2 YNFKEQ. V was clipped by 0 bases and J by 1 base, with 6 bases between them. The CDR3 loop spans 14 amino acids.

This rearrangement joins TRBV28 to TRBJ2-1; perhaps TRBD2 as D (5 bases). This CDR3 spans 13 amino acids. CDR1 MDHEN and CDR2 SYDVKM come from the germline V gene. Trimming removed 6 bases from V and 3 bases from J, with 9 bases in between. CDR3 DNA sequence: TGTGCCAGCAGGGCTGACTACTACAATGAGCAGTTCTTC. Translating it yields CASRADYYNEQFF.

The chain recombines TRBV7-9 with TRBJ1-1; tentative D call: TRBD1 (5 bases). CDR1 SEHNR and CDR2 FQNEAQ come from the germline V gene (reference sequence). V was trimmed by 6 bases and J by 0 bases, leaving 14 bases between them. The CDR3 length is 15 residues. The CDR3 bases are TGTGCCAGCAGTTTACCAGGGAACATGAACACTGAAGCTTTCTTT. It specifies CASSLPGNMNTEAFF.

This clone was seen ten or more times. The V call is TRBV5-1, the J call TRBJ2-7, with TRBD1 identical over 8 bases. CDR1 is SGHRS, CDR2 YFSETQ, per germline. The CDR3 spans 14 residues. With V trimmed by 0 bases and J by 3 bases, 2 bases remained unmatched. The CDR3 DNA sequence: TGCGCCAGCAGCTTGGGGACAGGGCACTACGAGCAGTACTTC. The encoded protein is CASSLGTGHYEQYF.

This clone was recorded at least ten times. The V gene is TRBV6-4, the J gene TRBJ1-6, with 10 bases that match TRBD1. V lost 2 bases and J lost 9; bases outside the gene matches: 1. CDR3 size: 14 residues. Germline assignment: CDR1 MRHNA and CDR2 SNTAGT. The CDR3 protein is CASSDGQGGSPLHF. The DNA of the CDR3 is TGTGCCAGCAGTGACGGACAGGGGGGTTCACCCCTCCACTTT.

This clone was detected ten times or more. This sequence joins TRBV4-3 and TRBJ1-2; possible D gene TRBD1, 5 bases. The CDR3 totals 16 residues. Per the germline V gene, CDR1 is LGHNA and CDR2 is YSLEER. Between the trimmed V and J ends, which lost 1 base and 0 bases, there was a span of 12 bases. The CDR3 DNA sequence: TGCGCCAGCAGCCAAGGGACCGGGACTGCTAACTATGGCTACACCTTC. It translates to CASSQGTGTANYGYTF.

This clone was found many times. The gene calls are TRBV28 and TRBJ2-7; 7 bases align to TRBD2. The trim removed 8 bases at V and 4 bases at J, leaving 11 bases unmatched. The V gene's germline CDR1 is MDHEN and CDR2 SYDVKM. This CDR3 has 14 residues. CDR3 DNA sequence: TGTGCCAGCTTCGACCGGGGAGGGAATTACGAGCAGTACTTC. This codes for CASFDRGGNYEQYF.

This clone came up a few times. V is TRBV18 and J is TRBJ1-2; 7 positions agree with TRBD1. V dropped 4 bases and J dropped 3; count of bases not matched to a gene: 2. Germline CDR1 and CDR2: KGHSH and LQKENI. This CDR3 is built from 13 residues. The CDR3 loop is CASSRDRDYGYTF. The CDR3, as DNA: TGTGCCAGCTCACGGGACAGAGACTATGGCTACACCTTC.

This clone was seen ten or more times. The chain joins TRBV30 to TRBJ1-1; TRBD1 agrees at 8 bases. J gave up 3 bases and V 5 bases, and 5 bases lay outside the gene matches. This CDR3 has 13 amino acids. CDR1 and CDR2 (germline): GTSNPN, SVGIG (reference sequence). The DNA of the CDR3 is TGTGCCTGGGCAGGGGGCGGATACACTGAAGCTTTCTTT. Protein sequence: CAWAGGGYTEAFF. Variable domain in full (rest from reference TRBV30 and TRBJ1-1): SQTIHQWPATLVQPVGSPLSLECTVEGTSNPNLYWYRQAAGRGLQLLFYSVGIGQISSEVPQNLSASRPQDRQFILSSKKLLLSDSGFYLCAWAGGGYTEAFFGQGTRLTVV.

This clone showed up many times. Here the CDR3 reads CASSQVTGGQMRQYF. DNA of the CDR3: TGTGCCAGCAGCCAAGTGACGGGGGGCCAGATGCGGCAGTACTTC. The chain combines TRBV4-2 with TRBJ2-7; the D gene is possibly TRBD2 (7 bases). V was shortened by 1 base and J by 9 bases, with 19 bases between the two germline ends. CDR3 length: 15 residues. Germline V gives CDR1 LGHNA, CDR2 YNFKEQ.

This clone was observed many times. This sequence joins TRBV7-2 and TRBJ1-6; 7 bases fit TRBD1. CDR3 length: 16 amino acids. Germline V gene sequence: CDR1 SGHTA, CDR2 FQGNSA. Trimming cost V 2 bases and J 8 bases; bases outside gene matches: 9. The chain's CDR3 is CASSLFGPRGDSPLHF. The CDR3 DNA is TGTGCCAGCAGCTTATTTGGCCCCAGGGGGGATTCACCCCTCCACTTT.

In this sample, this clone turned up many times. This sequence joins TRBV30 and TRBJ2-1; the match to TRBD1 covers 7 bases. The ends lost 0 bases at V and 0 bases at J; junction bases unmatched: 5. CDR1 and CDR2 from the germline V gene are GTSNPN and SVGIG (reference sequence). CDR3 size: 16 residues. The CDR3 DNA reads TGTGCCTGGAGTGTGAGGGGGCTTAGCTCCTACAATGAGCAGTTCTTC. It yields the protein CAWSVRGLSSYNEQFF.

This clone was observed many times. The chain is built from TRBV30 and TRBJ1-1, with D possibly being TRBD1 (6 bases). The V gene lost 5 bases and the J gene lost 1 base, with 11 bases spanning the gap. CDR1 and CDR2 from the germline V gene are GTSNPN and SVGIG (reference sequence). The CDR3 loop spans 13 amino acids. CDR3 nucleotides: TGTGCCTGGGGTCCGACAGGGAACACTGAAGCTTTCTTT. Encoded protein: CAWGPTGNTEAFF.